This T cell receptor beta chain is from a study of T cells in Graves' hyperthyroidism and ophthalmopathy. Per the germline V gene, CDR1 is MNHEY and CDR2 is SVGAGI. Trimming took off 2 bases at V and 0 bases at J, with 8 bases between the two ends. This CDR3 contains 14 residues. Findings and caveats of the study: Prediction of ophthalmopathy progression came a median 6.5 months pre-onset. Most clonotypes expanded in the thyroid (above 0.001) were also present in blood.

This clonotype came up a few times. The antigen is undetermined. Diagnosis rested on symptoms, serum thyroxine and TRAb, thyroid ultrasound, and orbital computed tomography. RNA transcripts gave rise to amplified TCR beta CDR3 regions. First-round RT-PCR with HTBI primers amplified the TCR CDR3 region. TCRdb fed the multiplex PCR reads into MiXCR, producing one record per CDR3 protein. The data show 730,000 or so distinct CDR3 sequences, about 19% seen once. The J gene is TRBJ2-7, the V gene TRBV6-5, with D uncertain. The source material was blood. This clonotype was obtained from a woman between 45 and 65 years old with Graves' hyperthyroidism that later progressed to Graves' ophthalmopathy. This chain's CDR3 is CASSYRYSSYEQYF. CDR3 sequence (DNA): TGTGCCAGCAGTTACAGGTATAGCTCCTACGAGCAGTACTTC.